These 15 T cell receptor beta chains came from one sample sequenced in a study of CD8 T cells in ankylosing spondylitis. TCRdb called the 5' RACE reads again in MiXCR, with one record for every CDR3 protein. The table has approximately 210,000 distinct CDR3 sequences, 9.5% to 15% seen once; the top ten hold about 15%. The sample consisted of blood, either unsorted or a sorted T cell fraction (not recorded which). These receptors were taken from a male donor with ankylosing spondylitis or in good health (not recorded which).

Regarding this clonotype: One end of the junction is discordant with germline, which a read error may explain. This rearrangement joins TRBV11-2 to TRBJ2-1; 8 bases line up with TRBD2. This CDR3 is 16 amino acids long. The germline V gene encodes CDR1 SGHAT and CDR2 FQNNGV. CDR3 bases: TGTGCCAGCAGCTTAGCGGCCAGCGGGAGCTACAGTGAGCAGTTCTTC. This codes for CASSLAASGSYSEQFF.

This clonotype came up a few times. This chain joins TRBV19 and TRBJ1-2; tentative D call: TRBD1 (5 bases). Germline V gives CDR1 LNHDA, CDR2 SQIVND (reference sequence). This CDR3 region has 11 residues. Trimming left V 7 bases short and J 10 bases short, with 13 bases between. The CDR3 protein is CASIHGDDYTF. The CDR3, as DNA: TGTGCCAGTATCCATGGGGACGACTACACCTTC.

This clonotype was seen ten or more times. The chain combines TRBV7-9 with TRBJ1-2; D unresolved. The CDR3 covers 16 residues. Germline values: CDR1 SEHNR, CDR2 FQNEAQ (reference sequence). Trimming pared 2 bases from V and 0 bases from J, leaving 13 bases between. The CDR3 protein is CASSLRAIWANYGYTF. The CDR3 bases are TGTGCCAGCAGCTTACGGGCGATATGGGCTAACTATGGCTACACCTTC.

In its sample, this clonotype was seen a few times. The V call is TRBV11-2, the J call TRBJ2-6; unclear D gene. V lost 5 bases and J 1 base, leaving 15 bases between the germline ends. The CDR3 has 17 amino acids. Germline lookup yields CDR1 SGHAT and CDR2 FQNNGV. Here the CDR3 reads CASSPAYTDSGANVLTF. The CDR3 DNA sequence: TGTGCCAGCAGCCCCGCGTACACGGATTCTGGGGCCAACGTCCTGACTTTC.

This chain joins TRBV2 and TRBJ2-3; D possibly corresponds to TRBD2 (5 bases). V lost 1 base, J lost 7 bases, and 18 bases lay in between. Germline loops: CDR1 SNHLY, CDR2 FYNNEI. The CDR3 sequence is 16 residues long. The DNA of the CDR3 is TGTGCCAGCAGTGAAGAGGCCCGGGGTCGCACTAATACGCAGTATTTT. Encoded protein: CASSEEARGRTNTQYF.

The table lists this clonotype with a few counts. The V and J genes are TRBV6-1 and TRBJ2-2, with D possibly TRBD2 on 5 matching bases. This CDR3 spans 15 amino acids. V gave up 1 base and J gave up 6 bases, with 12 bases separating them. In germline, CDR1 is MNHNS, CDR2 SASEGT. The CDR3 region has the DNA TGTGCCAGCAGTGAAGTCCTGGCGAGGGCCGGGGAGCTGTTTTTT. Translating it yields CASSEVLARAGELFF.

This clonotype has a count of ten or more. The chain has TRBV27 and TRBJ2-3; D is unclear. V was pared by 3 bases and J by 4 bases, with 11 bases between. The CDR3 is 14 residues long. Germline V gene sequence: CDR1 MNHEY, CDR2 SMNVEV (reference sequence). The CDR3: CASSLSGYPDTQYF. The DNA of the CDR3 is TGTGCCAGCAGTTTGAGTGGGTACCCAGATACGCAGTATTTT.

The rearrangement links TRBV12-3 or TRBV12-4 to TRBJ2-7, with D perhaps matching TRBD2 (6 bases). This CDR3 spans 14 amino acids. V was cut by 3 bases and J by 1 base, with 10 bases left in between. As DNA, the CDR3 is TGTGCCAGCAGTTTCATGCGGGGTTCCTACGAGCAGTACTTC. Its translation is CASSFMRGSYEQYF.

This clonotype was seen a few times. V gene TRBV4-1 combines with J gene TRBJ1-5; 8 nucleotides align to TRBD1. With 1 base clipped from V and 3 bases from J, the junction kept 5 bases outside the gene matches. Germline assignment: CDR1 MGHRA and CDR2 YSYEKL. This CDR3 region has 16 residues. As DNA, the CDR3 is TGCGCCAGCAGCCAAGTGGCAGGGGGCCTCAATCAGCCCCAGCATTTT. Translated, it gives CASSQVAGGLNQPQHF.

The J gene is TRBJ2-7, the V gene TRBV7-7; 8 nucleotides match TRBD1. Trimming at V came to 5 bases and at J to 0 bases, leaving 6 bases not matched to a gene. The CDR3 length is 15 residues. In germline, CDR1 is SSHAT, CDR2 FNYEAQ (reference sequence). CDR3 coding DNA: TGTGCCAGCAGCCCCCAGGGGGCCAACTCCTACGAGCAGTACTTC. This encodes CASSPQGANSYEQYF.

The chain joins TRBV12-3 or TRBV12-4 to TRBJ1-1; D is ambiguous. The CDR3 is 14 residues long. V was cut by 0 bases and J by 3 bases, with 8 bases left in between. CDR3 nucleotide sequence: TGTGCCAGCAGTTTAGCGGGGTCTTACACTGAAGCTTTCTTT. The encoded protein is CASSLAGSYTEAFF.

This clonotype was counted a few times. The J gene is TRBJ2-1, the V gene TRBV7-6; 10 positions agree with TRBD1. With 4 bases clipped from V and 7 bases from J, the junction kept 7 bases outside the gene matches. The CDR3 contains 15 residues. Germline loops: CDR1 SGHVS, CDR2 FNYEAQ. CDR3 residues: CASSSGGQGVNEQFF. The CDR3 region has the DNA TGTGCCAGCAGCTCCGGTGGACAGGGGGTGAATGAGCAGTTCTTC.

V is TRBV5-1 and J is TRBJ1-1; D unclear. The V gene's germline CDR1 is SGHRS and CDR2 YFSETQ. V was shortened by 2 bases and J by 4 bases, with 18 bases between the two germline ends. The CDR3 consists of 16 residues. The CDR3: CASSLPTGPAGTEAFF. The CDR3 region has the DNA TGCGCCAGCAGCTTACCTACTGGACCGGCTGGCACTGAAGCTTTCTTT.

This chain joins TRBV19 and TRBJ2-3; 10 bases map to TRBD1. There are 13 residues in the CDR3. The germline gives CDR1 LNHDA, CDR2 SQIVND (reference sequence). The V and J ends lost 8 bases and 3 bases, in that order; junction bases with no gene match: 2. This CDR3 is CASGTGVTDTQYF. DNA for the CDR3: TGTGCCAGTGGGACAGGGGTGACAGATACGCAGTATTTT. Based on the CDR3 plus reference TRBV19 and TRBJ2-3, the full variable domain is DGGITQSPKYLFRKEGQNVTLSCEQNLNHDAMYWYRQDPGQGLRLIYYSQIVNDFQKGDIAEGYSVSREKKESFPLTVTSAQKNPTAFYLCASGTGVTDTQYFGPGTRLTVL.

This clonotype occurred many times. The chain joins TRBV5-1 to TRBJ2-5; TRBD1 is a possible D gene (6 bases). V dropped 0 bases and J dropped 5 bases, with 14 bases sitting between them. This CDR3 comprises 15 residues. The germline V gene has CDR1 SGHRS and CDR2 YFSETQ. The CDR3 region is CASSLVRDMIETQYF. CDR3 coding DNA: TGCGCCAGCAGCTTGGTCCGGGACATGATCGAGACCCAGTACTTC.